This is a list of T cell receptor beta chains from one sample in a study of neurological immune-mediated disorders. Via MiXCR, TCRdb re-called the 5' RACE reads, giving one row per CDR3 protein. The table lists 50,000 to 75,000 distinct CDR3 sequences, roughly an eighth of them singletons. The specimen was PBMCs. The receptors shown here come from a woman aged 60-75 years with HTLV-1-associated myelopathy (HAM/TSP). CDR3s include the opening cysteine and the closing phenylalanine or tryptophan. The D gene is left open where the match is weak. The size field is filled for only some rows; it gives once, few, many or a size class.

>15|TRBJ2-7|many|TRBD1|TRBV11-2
CASSPHSGQGYEQYF
TGTGCCAGCAGCCCCCACTCGGGACAGGGCTACGAGCAGTACTTC
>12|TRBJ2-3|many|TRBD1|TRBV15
CATSRDRRTQYF
TGTGCCACCAGCAGGGACAGGCGTACGCAGTATTTT
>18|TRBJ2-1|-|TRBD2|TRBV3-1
CASSQLPGLAGGRNEQFF
TGTGCCAGCAGCCAACTCCCGGGACTAGCGGGGGGTAGGAATGAGCAGTTCTTC
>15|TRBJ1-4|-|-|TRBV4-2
CASSPRRTIREKLFF
TGTGCCAGCAGCCCTCGAAGGACAATAAGGGAAAAACTGTTTTTT
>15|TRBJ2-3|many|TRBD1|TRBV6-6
CASKTGTEGTDTQYF
TGTGCCAGCAAGACCGGGACAGAGGGGACAGATACGCAGTATTTT
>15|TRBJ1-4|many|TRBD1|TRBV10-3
CAISGQGKPNEKLFF
TGTGCCATCAGTGGACAGGGGAAACCTAATGAAAAACTGTTTTTT
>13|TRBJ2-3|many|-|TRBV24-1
CATSDGNRYTQYF
TGTGCCACCAGTGATGGGAACCGGTATACGCAGTATTTT
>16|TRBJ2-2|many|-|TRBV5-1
CASSLNPGANTGELFF
TGCGCCAGCAGCTTGAATCCAGGGGCGAACACCGGGGAGCTGTTTTTT
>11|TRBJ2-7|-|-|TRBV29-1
CVSDDTYEQYF
TGCGTCTCCGACGACACCTACGAGCAGTACTTC
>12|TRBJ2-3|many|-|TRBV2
CASSELKDTQYF
TGTGCCAGCAGTGAACTAAAGGATACGCAGTATTTT
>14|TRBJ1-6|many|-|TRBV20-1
CSARDSNYNSPLHF
TGCAGTGCTAGAGACAGTAACTATAATTCACCCCTCCACTTT
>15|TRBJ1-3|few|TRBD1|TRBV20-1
CSAVLDRGPGNTIYF
TGCAGTGCTGTTCTGGACAGGGGTCCTGGAAACACCATATATTTT
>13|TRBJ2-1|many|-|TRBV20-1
CSAATRTPNEQFF
TGCAGTGCAGCGACTCGGACCCCGAATGAGCAGTTCTTC
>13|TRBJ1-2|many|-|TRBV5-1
CASSLDRNYGYTF
TGCGCCAGCAGCTTGGACAGGAACTATGGCTACACCTTC
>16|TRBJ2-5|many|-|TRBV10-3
CAISELTDTSRETQYF
TGTGCCATCAGTGAGTTAACGGACACTTCTCGAGAGACCCAGTACTTC
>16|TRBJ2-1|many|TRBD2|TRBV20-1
CSARDPTSGSGYEQFF
TGCAGTGCTAGAGACCCGACTAGCGGGAGCGGGTATGAGCAGTTCTTC
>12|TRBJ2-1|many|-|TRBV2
CASSTLRIEQFF
TGTGCCAGCAGTACCCTTCGTATTGAGCAGTTCTTC
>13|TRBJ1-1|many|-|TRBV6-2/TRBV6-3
CASSRGRNTEAFF
TGTGCCAGCAGCCGTGGCCGGAACACTGAAGCTTTCTTT
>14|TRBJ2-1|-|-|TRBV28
CASLGQGSQNEQFF
TGTGCCAGTTTAGGCCAGGGCAGCCAAAATGAGCAGTTCTTC
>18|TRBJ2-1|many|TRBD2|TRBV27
CASSLAGGYFSSYNEQFF
TGTGCCAGCAGTTTAGCGGGAGGATATTTTAGCTCCTACAATGAGCAGTTCTTC
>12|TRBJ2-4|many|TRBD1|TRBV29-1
CSAGQVQNIQYF
TGCAGCGCAGGACAGGTTCAAAACATTCAGTACTTC
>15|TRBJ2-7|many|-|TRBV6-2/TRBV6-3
CATLLPGKGSYEQYF
TGTGCCACCCTTCTGCCCGGCAAGGGATCCTACGAGCAGTACTTC
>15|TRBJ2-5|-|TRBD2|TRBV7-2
CASSLGPSGGSNQYF
TGTGCCAGCAGCTTGGGTCCTAGCGGGGGGAGTAACCAGTACTTC
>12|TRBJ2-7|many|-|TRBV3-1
CASSQGGYEQYF
TGTGCCAGCAGCCAAGGAGGGTACGAGCAGTACTTC
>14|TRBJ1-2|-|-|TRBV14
CTCSQNAGGLGYTF
TGTACCTGCAGCCAAAATGCCGGGGGCCTTGGCTACACCTTC
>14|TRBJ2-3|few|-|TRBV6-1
CASSVGGGTDTQYF
TGTGCCAGCAGTGTCGGCGGGGGCACAGATACGCAGTATTTT
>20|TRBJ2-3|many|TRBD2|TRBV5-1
CASSPSVAGGSTLGTDTQYF
TGCGCCAGCAGCCCTTCGGTGGCGGGAGGATCCACTCTTGGGACAGATACGCAGTATTTT
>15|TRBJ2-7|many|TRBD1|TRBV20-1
CSARKPDRGLYEQYF
TGCAGTGCTCGGAAGCCGGACAGGGGGCTATACGAGCAGTACTTC
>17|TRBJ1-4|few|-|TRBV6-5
CASSFFPGPKGGEKLFF
TGTGCCAGCAGTTTTTTCCCCGGACCCAAGGGGGGTGAAAAACTGTTTTTT
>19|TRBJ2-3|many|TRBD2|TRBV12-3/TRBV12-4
CASSSISGSLSLHTDTQYF
TGTGCCAGCAGTTCCATTAGCGGGAGCCTTTCTTTACACACAGATACGCAGTATTTT
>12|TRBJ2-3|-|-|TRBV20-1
CSAQGALNTQYF
TGCAGTGCACAAGGGGCTTTAAATACGCAGTATTTT
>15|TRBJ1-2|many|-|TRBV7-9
CASSLERQATYGYTF
TGTGCCAGCAGCTTGGAGCGACAGGCCACCTATGGCTACACCTTC
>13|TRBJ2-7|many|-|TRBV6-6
CASSYVEAYEQYF
TGTGCCAGCAGTTACGTGGAAGCCTACGAGCAGTACTTC
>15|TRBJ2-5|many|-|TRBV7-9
CASSLAKGYQETQYF
TGTGCCAGCAGCTTAGCGAAAGGATACCAAGAGACCCAGTACTTC
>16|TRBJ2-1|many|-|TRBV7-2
CASSLVGSSSYNEQFF
TGTGCCAGCAGCTTAGTCGGTAGTAGCTCCTACAATGAGCAGTTCTTC
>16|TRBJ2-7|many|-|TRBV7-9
CASSLVSLGSRYEQYF
TGTGCCAGCAGCTTAGTATCCCTTGGGTCGCGTTACGAGCAGTACTTC
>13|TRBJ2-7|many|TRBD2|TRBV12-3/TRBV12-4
CASSRGLADEQYF
TGTGCCAGCAGCCGAGGACTAGCGGACGAGCAGTACTTC
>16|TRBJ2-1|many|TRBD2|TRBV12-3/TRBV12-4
CASSSTLGLASVEQFF
TGTGCCAGCAGCTCCACCTTAGGACTAGCAAGTGTTGAGCAGTTCTTC
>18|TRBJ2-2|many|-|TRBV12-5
CASGLPPSAKGDTGELFF
TGTGCTAGTGGTTTGCCTCCTAGCGCAAAGGGTGACACCGGGGAGCTGTTTTTT
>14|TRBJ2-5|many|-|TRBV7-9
CASSPRNEEETQYF
TGTGCCAGCAGCCCGCGAAACGAGGAAGAGACCCAGTACTTC
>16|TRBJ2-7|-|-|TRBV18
CASSPRTGTRWYEQYF
TGTGCCAGCTCACCACGAACAGGGACACGCTGGTACGAGCAGTACTTC
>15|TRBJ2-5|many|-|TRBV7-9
CASSLSYRDRETQYF
TGTGCCAGCAGCTTATCTTACAGGGATCGGGAGACCCAGTACTTC
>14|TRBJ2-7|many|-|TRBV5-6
CASSFYPARREQYF
TGTGCCAGCAGCTTTTACCCCGCCAGAAGAGAGCAGTACTTC
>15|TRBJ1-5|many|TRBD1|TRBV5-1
CASSLGTATNQPQHF
TGCGCCAGCAGCTTAGGGACAGCTACCAATCAGCCCCAGCATTTT
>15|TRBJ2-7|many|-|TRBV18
CASSRSVDRSYEQYF
TGTGCCAGCTCACGTAGCGTGGACCGGTCCTACGAGCAGTACTTC